The 30 T cell receptor beta chains below were found in one sample sequenced in a study of blood T cell repertoires in COVID-19. Only in-frame clones appear in the TCRdb table, and some are missing; sequencing was by immunoSEQ multiplex PCR. The profile shows under 75,000 clones, about 91% of them singletons. Sequenced input: peripheral blood. Receptors were obtained from a man between 45 and 60 years old with active COVID-19.

This chain uses TRBV11-3 with TRBJ1-1; D is uncertain. Looked up from germline, CDR1 is SGHNT and CDR2 is YENEEA. The V end was cut by 2 bases, the J end by 1 base, with 8 bases between. The CDR3 contains 14 residues. CDR3 nucleotides: TGTGCCAGCAGCTTAAGAGATGGGAACACTGAAGCTTTCTTT. It translates to CASSLRDGNTEAFF.

This chain uses TRBV24-1 with TRBJ2-1; D remains unclear. V was clipped by 1 base and J by 0 bases, with 9 bases between them. The CDR3 spans 16 residues. Germline V gene sequence: CDR1 KGHDR, CDR2 SFDVKD. In nucleotides, the CDR3 is TGTGCCACCAGTGATTTTAGCCCCAGCTCCTACAATGAGCAGTTCTTC. Encoded protein: CATSDFSPSSYNEQFF.

The sample holds a few counts of this clone. This chain uses TRBV9 with TRBJ1-3; D is possibly TRBD1 (5 bases). Deletions cut 0 bases from V and 2 bases from J, with 9 bases between. Germline CDR1 is SGDLS and CDR2 is YYNGEE. The CDR3 is 15 amino acids. CDR3 sequence (DNA): TGTGCCAGCAGCGTAGCAGGGAACCCTGGAAACACCATATATTTT. This translates into CASSVAGNPGNTIYF.

This clone showed up just once. The chain couples TRBV2 to TRBJ2-5; D possibly corresponds to TRBD2 (6 bases). The germline V gene encodes CDR1 SNHLY and CDR2 FYNNEI. V lost 3 bases and J 3 bases, leaving 11 bases between the germline ends. The CDR3 totals 14 residues. In DNA form, the CDR3 reads TGTGCCAGCAGTGATGGACTACCTAAAGAGACCCAGTACTTC. The encoded protein is CASSDGLPKETQYF.

The chain couples TRBV11-2 to TRBJ1-1; no clear D. Germline lookup yields CDR1 SGHAT and CDR2 FQNNGV. The V end was cut by 5 bases, the J end by 3 bases, with 10 bases between. The CDR3 totals 13 residues. CDR3 amino acids: CASSREAHTEAFF. In nucleotides, the CDR3 is TGTGCCAGCAGCCGGGAGGCGCACACTGAAGCTTTCTTT.

The chain uses TRBV5-1 and TRBJ2-3, with 9 bases lining up with TRBD2. Germline V gene data show CDR1 as SGHRS and CDR2 as YFSETQ. The CDR3 is 15 amino acids. V gave up 1 base and J gave up 2 bases; unmatched junction bases: 2. DNA for the CDR3: TGCGCCAGCAGCTTGCTAGCGGGGAACACAGATACGCAGTATTTT. It translates to CASSLLAGNTDTQYF.

V and J are TRBV6-6 and TRBJ1-1; 10 bases map to TRBD1. CDR3 length equals 12 residues. Germline values: CDR1 MNHNY, CDR2 SVGAGI (reference sequence). V lost 5 bases to trimming and J lost 11 bases; unmatched junction nucleotides: 5. The CDR3 bases are TGTGCCAGCAGTCCGCGACAGGGGGCGGCTTTCTTT. Protein product: CASSPRQGAAFF.

This clone was seen only once. This chain joins TRBV7-2 and TRBJ2-1; 8 bases are shared with TRBD2. CDR1 is SGHTA and CDR2 is FQGNSA in the germline V gene. Trimming cost V 5 bases and J 3 bases; bases outside gene matches: 6. The CDR3 contains 15 residues. The CDR3 protein is CASSTGLGNYNEQFF. CDR3 bases: TGTGCCAGCAGCACGGGACTAGGGAACTACAATGAGCAGTTCTTC.

The J gene is TRBJ2-2, the V gene TRBV5-6; D is perhaps TRBD2 (5 bases). Trimming took off 5 bases at V and 5 bases at J, with 10 bases between the two ends. The CDR3 length is 13 residues. CDR1 SGHDT and CDR2 YYEEEE come from the germline V gene. The CDR3 region has the DNA TGTGCCAGCAGGGGCCGGAGGACCGGGGAGCTGTTTTTT. Translated, it gives CASRGRRTGELFF.

V gene TRBV18 combines with J gene TRBJ2-1; 8 bases align to TRBD2. Trimming at V came to 0 bases and at J to 2 bases, leaving 6 bases not matched to a gene. The CDR3 consists of 17 residues. Germline V gene sequence: CDR1 KGHSH, CDR2 LQKENI. CDR3 coding DNA: TGTGCCAGCTCACCACCGGCTAGCGGGTCCCCCTACAATGAGCAGTTCTTC. Translation gives CASSPPASGSPYNEQFF.

This clone was observed a single time. The chain employs TRBV11-2 and TRBJ2-7, with 7 bases matching TRBD2. Per the germline V gene, CDR1 is SGHAT and CDR2 is FQNNGV. The CDR3 covers 16 residues. Germline trimming cut 5 bases from V and 2 bases from J; bases unmatched to any gene: 12. The CDR3 here is CASSSPSTSATYEQYF. The CDR3 bases are TGTGCCAGCAGCAGCCCCTCCACTAGCGCGACCTACGAGCAGTACTTC.

The chain employs TRBV14 and TRBJ2-5; the D gene is possibly TRBD1 (5 bases). Germline CDR1 SGHDN, CDR2 FVKESK. V shed 8 bases and J shed 5 bases, with 21 bases lying between them. CDR3 length equals 15 residues. The chain's CDR3 is CASSRRAGPAETQYF. In DNA form, the CDR3 reads TGTGCCAGCTCCCGAAGGGCAGGGCCGGCGGAGACCCAGTACTTC.

This chain uses TRBV14 with TRBJ1-1, with a weak D call TRBD1 (5 bases). Trimming removed 2 bases at V and 5 bases at J, with 12 bases between. Germline V CDR1 and CDR2: SGHDN, FVKESK. The CDR3 runs to 14 residues. The CDR3 spells CASSQTPGTTEAFF. As DNA, the CDR3 is TGTGCCAGCAGCCAAACTCCGGGGACTACTGAAGCTTTCTTT.

J is TRBJ2-7 and V is TRBV28; the D gene is possibly TRBD2 (6 bases). The CDR3 is 19 amino acids. V lost 5 bases and J 1 base, leaving 27 bases between the germline ends. Germline V gives CDR1 MDHEN, CDR2 SYDVKM. This chain's CDR3 is CASSHGPQRVTSRSYEQYF. CDR3 nucleotides: TGTGCCAGCAGTCACGGTCCCCAGCGGGTAACGAGTAGGTCCTACGAGCAGTACTTC.

This rearrangement joins TRBV19 to TRBJ2-2; 10 bases fit TRBD1. Germline CDR1 is LNHDA and CDR2 is SQIVND (reference sequence). This CDR3 comprises 21 residues. J lost 1 base, V lost 6 bases, and 20 bases had no gene match. DNA for the CDR3: TGTGCCAGTAGGCGACAGGGGGCGCAGCGGGGGCGCCGTTGGAACACCGGGGAGCTGTTTTTT. Protein product: CASRRQGAQRGRRWNTGELFF.

This chain links TRBV5-4 with TRBJ2-1; 8 positions agree with TRBD2. The germline CDR1 and CDR2 sequences are SGHNT and YYREEE (reference sequence). Unmatched junction bases numbered 9, after V lost 2 bases and J lost 5 bases. CDR3 length: 16 residues. CDR3 amino acids: CASSLEAGVVDNEQFF. In nucleotides, the CDR3 is TGTGCCAGCAGCTTAGAAGCGGGAGTGGTGGACAATGAGCAGTTCTTC.

The CDR3 nucleotides are TGTGCCAGCAGTTTAGGAGGGGAGCAGTTCTTC. Its translation is CASSLGGEQFF. The chain combines TRBV12-3 or TRBV12-4 with TRBJ2-1; TRBD2 is a possible D gene (5 bases). This CDR3 region has 11 residues. Trimming took off 1 base at V and 10 bases at J, with 5 bases between the two ends.

This sequence joins TRBV29-1 and TRBJ2-1; possible D gene TRBD2, 6 bases. The CDR3 is 13 amino acids. Trimming removed 8 bases from V and 2 bases from J, with 13 bases in between. CDR1 SQVTM and CDR2 ANQGSEA come from the germline V gene. For the CDR3, the DNA is TGCAGCTCCGGGAGTTCCACCTACAATGAGCAGTTCTTC. Amino acid sequence: CSSGSSTYNEQFF.

This clone was counted a single time. The genes are TRBV2 and TRBJ2-6; no clear D. V was trimmed by 2 bases and J by 0 bases, leaving 5 bases between them. The CDR3 is 15 residues long. Germline lookup yields CDR1 SNHLY and CDR2 FYNNEI. In DNA, the CDR3 is TGTGCCAGCAGTGAAATCTACTCTGGGGCCAACGTCCTGACTTTC. Translation: CASSEIYSGANVLTF.

The rearrangement uses TRBV11-2 and TRBJ2-1; no clear D gene. CDR3 size: 15 residues. Deletions cut 4 bases from V and 3 bases from J, with 13 bases between. Germline V gives CDR1 SGHAT, CDR2 FQNNGV. CDR3 coding DNA: TGTGCCAGCAGCTCCAGAAACGAAAGCTACAATGAGCAGTTCTTC. It is translated as CASSSRNESYNEQFF.

The rearrangement uses TRBV28 and TRBJ1-4; D possibly corresponds to TRBD1 (6 bases). Germline loops: CDR1 MDHEN, CDR2 SYDVKM. CDR3 length: 14 residues. The V end was cut by 1 base, the J end by 8 bases, with 11 bases between. DNA of the CDR3: TGTGCCAGCAGTTTATTCCAGGGGCGAGAAAAACTGTTTTTT. Translating gives CASSLFQGREKLFF.

This clone was found once. The gene calls are TRBV7-8 and TRBJ2-5, with 10 positions matching TRBD1. The CDR3 runs 17 residues. Trimming took 5 bases from V and 5 from J; bases not matched to a gene: 14. In germline, CDR1 is SGHVS, CDR2 FQNEAQ. CDR3 sequence: CASSRRWFEDRGETQYF. The CDR3 nucleotides read TGTGCCAGCAGCCGCCGCTGGTTCGAGGACAGGGGGGAGACCCAGTACTTC.

The chain is built from TRBV7-8 and TRBJ1-1, with D uncertain. Trimming removed 7 bases at V and 2 bases at J, with 20 bases between. Germline-derived CDR1 and CDR2 are SGHVS and FQNEAQ. The CDR3 extends over 16 amino acids. CDR3 residues: CASNSRREGINTEAFF. CDR3 nucleotides: TGTGCCAGCAATTCGAGACGGGAGGGAATTAACACTGAAGCTTTCTTT.

The rearrangement uses TRBV7-2 and TRBJ1-1; possible D gene TRBD1, 5 bases. This CDR3 has 14 residues. V dropped 3 bases and J dropped 0 bases, with 8 bases sitting between them. CDR1 SGHTA and CDR2 FQGNSA come from the germline V gene. DNA for the CDR3: TGTGCCAGCAGCTTGGGGGGGATGAACACTGAAGCTTTCTTT. This encodes CASSLGGMNTEAFF.

The V and J genes are TRBV7-2 and TRBJ2-1; D may be TRBD1 (6 bases). Deletions cut 1 base from V and 7 bases from J, with 8 bases between. The CDR3 spans 13 residues. The germline gives CDR1 SGHTA, CDR2 FQGNSA. CDR3 bases: TGTGCCAGCAGCTTAGACAGGGAGAATGAGCAGTTCTTC. As protein: CASSLDRENEQFF.

The chain carries TRBV5-4 and TRBJ2-1; 11 bases are a match to TRBD1. CDR1 is SGHNT, CDR2 YYREEE, per germline (reference sequence). Losses at the gene ends were 1 base for V and 10 bases for J; bases not matched to a gene: 4. The CDR3 is 14 amino acids. CDR3 sequence: CASSLPGQGGEQFF. CDR3 bases: TGTGCCAGCAGCTTGCCGGGACAGGGGGGCGAGCAGTTCTTC.

The chain has TRBV11-2 and TRBJ1-1; possibly TRBD1 for D (6 bases). The V end lost 1 base, the J end lost 0 bases, and 15 bases lay between the germline ends. The CDR3 length is 17 residues. Germline V gene sequence: CDR1 SGHAT, CDR2 FQNNGV. CDR3 loop: CASSLVGAGDLNTEAFF. Here the CDR3 DNA reads TGTGCCAGCAGCTTAGTGGGGGCAGGGGACCTGAACACTGAAGCTTTCTTT.

This chain links TRBV7-8 with TRBJ2-3; D not resolved. Germline V gene sequence: CDR1 SGHVS, CDR2 FQNEAQ. The CDR3 runs 14 residues. Trimming cost V 1 base and J 7 bases, with 12 bases left between them. The CDR3 DNA sequence: TGTGCCAGCAGCTTAGGTTTACAGTCTCATACGCAGTATTTT. Its translation: CASSLGLQSHTQYF.

This chain uses TRBV7-6 with TRBJ2-3; 8 bases align to TRBD2. Germline-derived CDR1 and CDR2 are SGHVS and FNYEAQ. The length of the CDR3 is 16 residues. V gave up 8 bases and J gave up 5 bases; unmatched junction bases: 15. CDR3 amino acids: CASSLAELLGEDTQYF. CDR3 DNA: TGTGCCAGCTCACTAGCGGAGCTACTTGGGGAAGATACGCAGTATTTT. The variable domain in full, completed from reference TRBV7-6 and TRBJ2-3, reads GAGVSQSPRYKVTKRGQDVALRCDPISGHVSLYWYRQALGQGPEFLTYFNYEAQQDKSGLPNDRFSAERPEGSISTLTIQRTEQRDSAMYRCASSLAELLGEDTQYFGPGTRLTVL.

V usage is TRBV18 and J usage is TRBJ2-4; maybe TRBD2 (6 bases). This CDR3 spans 13 amino acids. Trimming took 0 bases from V and 9 from J, leaving 9 bases between them. CDR1 is KGHSH and CDR2 is LQKENI in the germline V gene. CDR3 in DNA: TGTGCCAGCTCACCACCAGGGGAGGCCATTCAGTACTTC. This encodes CASSPPGEAIQYF.